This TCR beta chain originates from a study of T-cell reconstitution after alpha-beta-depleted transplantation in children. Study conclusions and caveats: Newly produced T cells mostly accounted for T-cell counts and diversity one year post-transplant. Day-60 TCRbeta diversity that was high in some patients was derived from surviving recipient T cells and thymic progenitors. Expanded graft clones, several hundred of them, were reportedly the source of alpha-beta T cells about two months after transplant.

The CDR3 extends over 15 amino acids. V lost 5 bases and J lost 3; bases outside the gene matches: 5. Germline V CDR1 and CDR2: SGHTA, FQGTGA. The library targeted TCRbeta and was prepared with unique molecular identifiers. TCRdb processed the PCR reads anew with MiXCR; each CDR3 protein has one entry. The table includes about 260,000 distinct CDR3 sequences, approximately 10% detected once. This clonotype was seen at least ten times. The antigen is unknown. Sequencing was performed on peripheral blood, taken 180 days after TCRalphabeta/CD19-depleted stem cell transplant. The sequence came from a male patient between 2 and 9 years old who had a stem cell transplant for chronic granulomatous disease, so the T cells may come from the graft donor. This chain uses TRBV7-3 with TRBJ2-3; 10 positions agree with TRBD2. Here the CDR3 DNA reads TGTGCCAGCAGCCTAAGCGGGGGGGCAACAGATACGCAGTATTTT. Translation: CASSLSGGATDTQYF.